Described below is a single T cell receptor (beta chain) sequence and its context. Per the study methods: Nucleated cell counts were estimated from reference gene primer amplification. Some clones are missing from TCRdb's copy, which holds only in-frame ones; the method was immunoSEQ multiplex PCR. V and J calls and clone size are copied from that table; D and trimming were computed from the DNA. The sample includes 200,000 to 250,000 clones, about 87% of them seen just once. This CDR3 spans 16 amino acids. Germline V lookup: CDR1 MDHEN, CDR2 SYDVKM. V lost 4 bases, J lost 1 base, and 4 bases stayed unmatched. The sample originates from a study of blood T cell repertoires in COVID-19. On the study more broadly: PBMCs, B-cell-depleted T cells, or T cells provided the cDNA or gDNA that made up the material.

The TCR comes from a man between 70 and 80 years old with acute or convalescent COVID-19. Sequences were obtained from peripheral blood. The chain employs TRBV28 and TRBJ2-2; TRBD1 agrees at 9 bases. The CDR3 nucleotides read TGTGCCAGCAGTTCCCAGGGACAGGGGAACACCGGGGAGCTGTTTTTT. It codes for CASSSQGQGNTGELFF.